A selection of T cell receptor beta chains follows, all from one sample in a study of cytomegalovirus exposure and HLA in healthy donors. Here immunoSEQ multiplex PCR was the method, and the copy in TCRdb shows in-frame clones only, minus some. Counted here are some 70,000 clones, about 76% occurring once; the ten biggest clones make up over 2.5%. Source material: PBMCs. The receptors shown here come from a young man in good health and CMV-seronegative. Both conserved end residues are part of each CDR3. The order of the fields is clone size, J gene, V gene, D gene, CDR3 DNA, CDR3 protein. The D gene is left open where the match is weak. Not all rows give a size; the values are once, few, many and, for expanded clones, a class.

clone_size: NA; j_call: TRBJ2-1; v_call: TRBV9; d_call: NA; cdr3_nt: TGTGCCAGCAGCGTAGCGAGAGGGTCCTACAATGAGCAGTTCTTC; cdr3_aa: CASSVARGSYNEQFF
clone_size: NA; j_call: TRBJ1-4; v_call: TRBV29-1; d_call: NA; cdr3_nt: TGCAGCGTTGCGCGCGGAGGCAATAATGAAAAACTGTTTTTT; cdr3_aa: CSVARGGNNEKLFF
clone_size: NA; j_call: TRBJ2-3; v_call: TRBV29-1; d_call: TRBD1; cdr3_nt: TGCAGCGTTCCCCTGACAGGGATGGATACGCAGTATTTT; cdr3_aa: CSVPLTGMDTQYF
clone_size: NA; j_call: TRBJ2-1; v_call: TRBV11-3; d_call: NA; cdr3_nt: TGTGCCAGCAGCTCAGGGGTCTACAATGAGCAGTTCTTC; cdr3_aa: CASSSGVYNEQFF
clone_size: NA; j_call: TRBJ1-5; v_call: TRBV19; d_call: TRBD1; cdr3_nt: TGTGCCAGTAGTACACAGGGGTCAGGGCAGCCCCAGCATTTT; cdr3_aa: CASSTQGSGQPQHF
clone_size: NA; j_call: TRBJ2-5; v_call: TRBV5-8; d_call: NA; cdr3_nt: TGTGCCAGCAGCTTGAGGGGGACACAAGAGACCCAGTACTTC; cdr3_aa: CASSLRGTQETQYF
clone_size: NA; j_call: TRBJ2-5; v_call: TRBV2; d_call: TRBD1; cdr3_nt: TGTGCCAGCAGTGGTGAGACAGGGTATGGGGAGACCCAGTACTTC; cdr3_aa: CASSGETGYGETQYF
clone_size: NA; j_call: TRBJ2-5; v_call: TRBV7-9; d_call: TRBD2; cdr3_nt: TGTGCCAGCAGCCTACAACCGGGACTAGCGAAAGAGACCCAGTACTTC; cdr3_aa: CASSLQPGLAKETQYF
clone_size: NA; j_call: TRBJ2-1; v_call: TRBV7-2; d_call: TRBD2; cdr3_nt: TGTGCCAGCAGCCCGGGGACTAGCGCCTACAATGAGCAGTTCTTC; cdr3_aa: CASSPGTSAYNEQFF
clone_size: NA; j_call: TRBJ1-2; v_call: TRBV25-1; d_call: NA; cdr3_nt: TGTGCCAGCAGTGAATTCAGACTTCGAGGGGGCTACACCTTC; cdr3_aa: CASSEFRLRGGYTF
clone_size: NA; j_call: TRBJ2-2; v_call: TRBV9; d_call: NA; cdr3_nt: TGTGCCAGCAGCGTAGGAGGCGGTATGGCCGGGGAGCTGTTTTTT; cdr3_aa: CASSVGGGMAGELFF
clone_size: once; j_call: TRBJ1-5; v_call: TRBV18; d_call: TRBD1; cdr3_nt: TGTGCCAGCCGGGACAGGGGTTTCAATCAGCCCCAGCATTTT; cdr3_aa: CASRDRGFNQPQHF
clone_size: NA; j_call: TRBJ2-2; v_call: TRBV27; d_call: NA; cdr3_nt: TGTGCCAGCAGTTTTACATCATTCGGGTTTGCCGGGGAGCTGTTTTTT; cdr3_aa: CASSFTSFGFAGELFF
clone_size: few; j_call: TRBJ1-6; v_call: TRBV9; d_call: NA; cdr3_nt: TGTGCCAGCAGCGCGGGGGATTATTCACCCCTCCACTTT; cdr3_aa: CASSAGDYSPLHF
clone_size: few; j_call: TRBJ2-2; v_call: TRBV30; d_call: NA; cdr3_nt: TGTGCCGGAGGGGGCGACGGCACCGGGGAGCTGTTTTTT; cdr3_aa: CAGGGDGTGELFF
clone_size: once; j_call: TRBJ1-1; v_call: TRBV28; d_call: TRBD1; cdr3_nt: TGTGCCAGCAGTTTAATAGGACAGGGCGTTATCTATATGGAAGCTTTCTTT; cdr3_aa: CASSLIGQGVIYMEAFF
clone_size: NA; j_call: TRBJ1-6; v_call: TRBV9; d_call: NA; cdr3_nt: TGTGCCAGCAGCCCCCAGGGCTCCTATAATTCACCCCTCCACTTT; cdr3_aa: CASSPQGSYNSPLHF
clone_size: NA; j_call: TRBJ2-2; v_call: TRBV6-5; d_call: NA; cdr3_nt: TGTGCCAGCAGATACCAACAGGGTTCGAACACCGGGGAGCTGTTTTTT; cdr3_aa: CASRYQQGSNTGELFF
clone_size: NA; j_call: TRBJ1-2; v_call: TRBV27; d_call: NA; cdr3_nt: TGTGCCAGCAAAGAGGGGGTTGACTATGGCTACACCTTC; cdr3_aa: CASKEGVDYGYTF
clone_size: NA; j_call: TRBJ1-6; v_call: TRBV25-1; d_call: TRBD1; cdr3_nt: TGTGCCAGCACCGGGACAGGGTATAATTCACCCCTCCACTTT; cdr3_aa: CASTGTGYNSPLHF